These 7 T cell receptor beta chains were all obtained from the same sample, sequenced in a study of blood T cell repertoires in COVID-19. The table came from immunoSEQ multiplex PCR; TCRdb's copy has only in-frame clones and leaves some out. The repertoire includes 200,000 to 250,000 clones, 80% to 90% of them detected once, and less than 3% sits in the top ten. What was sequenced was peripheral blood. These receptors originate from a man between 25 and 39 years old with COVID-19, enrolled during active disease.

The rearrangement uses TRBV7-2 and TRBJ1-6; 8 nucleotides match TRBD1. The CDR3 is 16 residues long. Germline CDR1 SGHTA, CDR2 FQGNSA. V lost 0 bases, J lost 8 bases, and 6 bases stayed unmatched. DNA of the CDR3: TGTGCCAGCAGCTTAGCGCCAGGGGGCATTTATTCACCCCTCCACTTT. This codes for CASSLAPGGIYSPLHF.

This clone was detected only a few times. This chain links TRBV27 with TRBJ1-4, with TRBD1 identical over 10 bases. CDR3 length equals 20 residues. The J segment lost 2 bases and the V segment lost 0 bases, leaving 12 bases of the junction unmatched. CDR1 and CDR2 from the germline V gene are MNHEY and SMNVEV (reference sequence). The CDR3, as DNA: TGTGCCAGCAGTTTATCGGGTTGGGGGGACAGGGGTGATACTAATGAAAAACTGTTTTTT. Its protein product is CASSLSGWGDRGDTNEKLFF.

CDR3 in amino acids: CSAGGQLNQPQHF. The DNA of the CDR3 is TGCAGTGCTGGTGGACAGTTGAATCAGCCCCAGCATTTT. V is TRBV20-1 and J is TRBJ1-5; TRBD1 might be the D (6 bases). CDR1 and CDR2 from the germline V gene are DFQATT and SNEGSKA (reference sequence). This CDR3 contains 13 residues. V gave up 5 bases and J gave up 4 bases, with 12 bases separating them.

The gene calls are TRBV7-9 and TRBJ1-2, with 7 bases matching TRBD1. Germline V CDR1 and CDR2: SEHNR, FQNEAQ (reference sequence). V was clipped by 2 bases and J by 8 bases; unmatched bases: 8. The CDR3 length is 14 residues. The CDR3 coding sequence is TGTGCCAGCAGCTTAACAGGCGAACAGGGGGGCTACACCTTC. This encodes CASSLTGEQGGYTF.

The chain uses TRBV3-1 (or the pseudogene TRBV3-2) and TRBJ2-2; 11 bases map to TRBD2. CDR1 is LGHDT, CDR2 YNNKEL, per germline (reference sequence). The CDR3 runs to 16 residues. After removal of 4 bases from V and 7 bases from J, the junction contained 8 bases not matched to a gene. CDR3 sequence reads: CASSLTSGSIDGELFF. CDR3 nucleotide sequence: TGTGCCAGCAGCCTAACTAGCGGGAGTATTGACGGGGAGCTGTTTTTT.

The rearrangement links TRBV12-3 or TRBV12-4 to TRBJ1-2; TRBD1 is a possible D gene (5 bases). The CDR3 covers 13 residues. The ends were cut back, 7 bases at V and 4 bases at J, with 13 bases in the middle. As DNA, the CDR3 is TGTGCCAGCACCAAGACAGAGACCTATGGCTACACCTTC. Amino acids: CASTKTETYGYTF.

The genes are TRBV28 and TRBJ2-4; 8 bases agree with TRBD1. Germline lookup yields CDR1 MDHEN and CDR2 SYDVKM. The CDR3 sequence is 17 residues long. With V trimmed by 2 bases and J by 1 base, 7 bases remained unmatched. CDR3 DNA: TGTGCCAGCAGTTTAGGTCAGGGGGCGGGGGCCAAAAACATTCAGTACTTC. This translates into CASSLGQGAGAKNIQYF.